Each of the 17 T cell receptor beta chains below was sequenced from the same sample in a study of T-cell memory formation after mild COVID-19. TCRdb itself ran the 5' RACE reads through MiXCR, one entry per CDR3 protein. The sample yields under 550,000 distinct CDR3 sequences, approximately 19% seen once. Sample: PBMCs or a T cell subset sorted from them (not recorded which). The receptors derive from a man between 18 and 29 years old who had mild COVID-19 (a few samples of this study predate the infection). Cell type and time point are not known.

This chain joins TRBV29-1 and TRBJ2-2; 9 bases match TRBD2. After removal of 5 bases from V and 1 base from J, the junction contained 2 bases not matched to a gene. Germline lookup yields CDR1 SQVTM and CDR2 ANQGSEA. The CDR3 runs 14 residues. CDR3 sequence (DNA): TGCAGCGTTCAACTAGCGGGGAACACCGGGGAGCTGTTTTTT. Translated: CSVQLAGNTGELFF.

This clonotype was counted a few times. The chain carries TRBV5-1 and TRBJ2-3; 8 positions match TRBD2. The CDR3 covers 14 residues. Trimming took 3 bases from V and 5 from J; bases not matched to a gene: 5. Germline CDR1 and CDR2: SGHRS and YFSETQ. CDR3 amino acids: CASSSGGVGDTQYF. The CDR3 nucleotides read TGCGCCAGCAGCTCCGGGGGGGTTGGAGATACGCAGTATTTT.

This clonotype was observed a few times. The chain uses TRBV7-9 and TRBJ2-2; TRBD1 aligns across 8 bases. Germline V lookup: CDR1 SEHNR, CDR2 FQNEAQ (reference sequence). This CDR3 has 16 residues. The ends lost 4 bases at V and 2 bases at J; junction bases unmatched: 6. The CDR3 DNA sequence: TGTGCCAGCAGCTACCGGACAGGGACCAACACCGGGGAGCTGTTTTTT. Encoded protein: CASSYRTGTNTGELFF.

V usage is TRBV7-2 and J usage is TRBJ2-3; D call uncertain. The CDR3 is made up of 14 amino acids. The germline V gene has CDR1 SGHTA and CDR2 FQGNSA. V lost 5 bases, J lost 2 bases, and 11 bases lay in between. The CDR3 loop reads CASSISPVTDTQYF. The CDR3 coding sequence is TGTGCCAGCAGCATTAGCCCCGTCACAGATACGCAGTATTTT.

This clonotype has at least ten counts. The rearrangement joins TRBV4-3 to TRBJ2-1; D uncertain. V dropped 0 bases and J dropped 2 bases, with 17 bases sitting between them. Germline V lookup: CDR1 LGHNA, CDR2 YSLEER. There are 18 residues in the CDR3. CDR3 region: CASSQEGMSWQTYNEQFF. Written as DNA, the CDR3 is TGCGCCAGCAGCCAAGAGGGGATGAGTTGGCAGACCTACAATGAGCAGTTCTTC.

The chain joins TRBV28 to TRBJ1-1; maybe TRBD1 (5 bases). This CDR3 is 13 amino acids long. Germline CDR1 MDHEN, CDR2 SYDVKM. Trimming stripped 2 bases from V and 6 bases from J, with 10 bases between. The CDR3 DNA is TGTGCCAGCAGTTTAGGGCAGGGCTCTGAAGCTTTCTTT. Encoded protein: CASSLGQGSEAFF.

This clonotype was picked up a small number of times. One end of the junction is discordant with germline, which a read error may explain. The rearrangement uses TRBV7-6 and TRBJ2-1; D is ambiguous. The CDR3 is 13 amino acids. Germline V gives CDR1 SGHVS, CDR2 FNYEAQ. The CDR3: CASSLWLNNEQFF. The CDR3 DNA follows: TGTGCCAGCAGCTTATGGCTGAACAATGAACAGTTCTTC.

Many counts were recorded for this clonotype. The chain employs TRBV24-1 and TRBJ2-4, with a weak D call TRBD2 (7 bases). Between the trimmed V and J ends, which lost 7 bases and 0 bases, there was a span of 21 bases. Germline V gene lookup returns CDR1 KGHDR and CDR2 SFDVKD. The CDR3 loop spans 18 amino acids. CDR3 region: CATSVLEEGGLAKNIQYF. The CDR3 DNA reads as TGTGCCACCAGCGTTCTTGAAGAGGGGGGGCTAGCCAAAAACATTCAGTACTTC.

This sequence joins TRBV18 and TRBJ1-1, with 7 bases that match TRBD1. Trimming took 2 bases from V and 2 from J; bases not matched to a gene: 5. The CDR3 consists of 15 residues. CDR1 and CDR2 (germline): KGHSH, LQKENI. CDR3 DNA sequence: TGTGCCAGCTCACCAGGGAAGGGGGCAAACACTGAAGCTTTCTTT. It is translated as CASSPGKGANTEAFF.

Turning to this clonotype: The DNA is omitted, as the CDR3 cannot be located on it reliably, and the CDR3 follows TCRdb's listing. The chain links TRBV21-1 to TRBJ1-2; the D segment call TRBD1 is taken from the table without a DNA check. TRBV21-1 is an annotated pseudogene. A total of 17 residues make up the CDR3, ends included. CDR3 sequence: CASSKAQVGRGIYGYTF.

The chain uses TRBV27 and TRBJ2-3; D not resolved. The germline V and J ends were trimmed by 6 bases and 6 bases, with 13 bases remaining between them. CDR1 is MNHEY, CDR2 SMNVEV, per germline (reference sequence). The CDR3 runs to 13 residues. This chain's CDR3 is CASRPGGSDTQYF. Here the CDR3 DNA reads TGTGCCAGCAGGCCCGGTGGGTCTGATACGCAGTATTTT.

This clonotype came up a few times. The CDR3 nucleotides are TGCAGTGCTAGTAGACTCGTGGAAACCAAAAACATTCAGTACTTC. It translates to CSASRLVETKNIQYF. This chain connects TRBV20-1 to TRBJ2-4, with D hard to call. V gave up 3 bases and J gave up 2 bases, with 14 bases separating them. CDR3 length: 15 residues. The germline V gene has CDR1 DFQATT and CDR2 SNEGSKA (reference sequence).

The chain employs TRBV29-1 and TRBJ1-2, with 8 bases identical to TRBD1. Trimming cost V 5 bases and J 8 bases; bases outside gene matches: 7. The germline gives CDR1 SQVTM, CDR2 ANQGSEA. CDR3 length: 12 amino acids. CDR3: CSVPDREGGYTF. In nucleotides, the CDR3 is TGCAGCGTTCCGGACAGGGAGGGAGGCTACACCTTC.

This clonotype showed up just a few times. The gene calls are TRBV20-1 and TRBJ2-1; D is perhaps TRBD1 (6 bases). With 4 bases removed from V and 8 bases from J, the gap between germline ends came to 18 bases. Germline CDR1 is DFQATT and CDR2 is SNEGSKA (reference sequence). This CDR3 region has 14 residues. The CDR3 protein is CSAIWTVRGDEQFF. The DNA for the CDR3 is TGCAGTGCTATTTGGACAGTCCGTGGGGATGAGCAGTTCTTC.

This clonotype was counted ten times or more. The chain employs TRBV9 and TRBJ2-7, with 7 bases aligning to TRBD1. CDR1 SGDLS and CDR2 YYNGEE come from the germline V gene. The CDR3 is made up of 16 amino acids. Trimming removed 3 bases from V and 1 base from J; junction bases left unmatched: 10. DNA of the CDR3: TGTGCCAGCAGCGCCCAGACAGGGAGATCTTCCTACGAGCAGTACTTC. This sequence encodes CASSAQTGRSSYEQYF.

This clonotype was seen once. V is TRBV7-3 and J is TRBJ2-3; D gene uncertain. CDR1 and CDR2 from the germline V gene are SGHTA and FQGTGA. Trimming took 5 bases from V and 2 from J, leaving 11 bases between them. The CDR3 has 14 amino acids. In nucleotides, the CDR3 is TGTGCCAGCAGCCCCCAAGGGATCACAGATACGCAGTATTTT. Amino acids: CASSPQGITDTQYF.

The V and J genes are TRBV5-1 and TRBJ1-2; 10 bases align to TRBD1. V was pared by 0 bases and J by 7 bases, with 6 bases of the junction left unmatched. Germline CDR1 is SGHRS and CDR2 is YFSETQ. CDR3 length: 15 amino acids. The CDR3 loop reads CASSLGQGARSGYTF. CDR3 bases: TGCGCCAGCAGCTTGGGACAGGGGGCGAGATCTGGCTACACCTTC. Complete variable domain (other parts from reference TRBV5-1 and TRBJ1-2): KAGVTQTPRYLIKTRGQQVTLSCSPISGHRSVSWYQQTPGQGLQFLFEYFSETQRNKGNFPGRFSGRQFSNSRSEMNVSTLELGDSALYLCASSLGQGARSGYTFGSGTRLTVV.